Each of the 29 T cell receptor beta chains below was sequenced from the same sample in a study of CXCR3-negative and CXCR3-positive naive CD8 T cells. Each TRB cDNA library was prepared by 5' RACE (with UMI labels). TCRdb reprocessed the 5' RACE reads and keeps a single row for each CDR3 protein, giving no DNA. The sample has around 40,000 distinct CDR3 sequences. The sequenced sample was naive CXCR3- CD8+ T cells from blood. Specified subset: CD45RO-CCR7+CD27+CD95- naive CD8+ T cells lacking CXCR3 (TNR3-). The receptors were sampled from a human donor in good health. Some clones in this sample may be carry-over from other donors' samples.

CDR3 sequence reads: CSARGQFSNQPQHF. V is TRBV20-1 and J is TRBJ1-5; the TCRdb D gene call, TRBD1, has no DNA to confirm it. The CDR3 is 14 amino acids. Germline CDR1 reads DFQATT; CDR2 reads SNEGSKA (reference sequence).

The CDR3 loop is CASSYTVGYEQFF. This chain joins TRBV6-5 and TRBJ2-1. CDR3 length: 13 amino acids. Germline loops: CDR1 MNHEY, CDR2 SVGAGI.

The chain uses TRBV20-1 and TRBJ1-2; TCRdb indicates TRBD1, and absent DNA this call remains unverified. Germline CDR1 reads DFQATT; CDR2 reads SNEGSKA (reference sequence). This CDR3 comprises 15 residues. CDR3 sequence reads: CSARDHEGAYSGYTF.

This chain's CDR3 is CASSLGDRREPFYGYTF. The rearrangement uses TRBV7-6 and TRBJ1-2; without DNA, the TCRdb call of TRBD1 cannot be checked. The CDR3 loop spans 17 amino acids. Germline lookup yields CDR1 SGHVS and CDR2 FNYEAQ.

V and J are TRBV5-1 and TRBJ2-1. This CDR3 spans 13 amino acids. Germline V CDR1 and CDR2: SGHRS, YFSETQ. The CDR3 region is CASSLFGENEQFF.

The chain has TRBV11-3 and TRBJ1-1. CDR1 SGHNT and CDR2 YENEEA come from the germline V gene. The CDR3 has 15 amino acids. The CDR3 region is CASSLGFRDGAEAFF.

The chain recombines TRBV27 with TRBJ1-4. The CDR3 consists of 16 residues. Germline CDR1 MNHEY, CDR2 SMNVEV (reference sequence). CDR3: CASSLSPTGNNEKLFF.

This chain joins TRBV2 and TRBJ1-6. Germline CDR1 reads SNHLY; CDR2 reads FYNNEI. The CDR3 spans 19 residues. The CDR3 spells CASSRAGSFGSSYNSPLHF. Using reference TRBV2 and TRBJ1-6 for the parts outside the CDR3, the full variable domain is EPEVTQTPSHQVTQMGQEVILRCVPISNHLYFYWYRQILGQKVEFLVSFYNNEISEKSEIFDDQFSVERPDGSNFTLKIRSTKLEDSAMYFCASSRAGSFGSSYNSPLHFGNGTRLTVT.

The chain has TRBV27 and TRBJ1-5. Germline V gene sequence: CDR1 MNHEY, CDR2 SMNVEV (reference sequence). There are 15 residues in the CDR3. CDR3 loop: CASSLSMRGNQPQHF.

The gene calls are TRBV29-1 and TRBJ2-3. The CDR3 runs to 13 residues. Germline CDR1 is SQVTM and CDR2 is ANQGSEA. This CDR3 reads CSVVASGSDTQYF.

The chain carries TRBV4-2 and TRBJ1-1. The CDR3 runs 14 residues. Germline-derived CDR1 and CDR2 are LGHNA and YNFKEQ. This CDR3 is CASSQVGTFAEAFF.

This chain connects TRBV29-1 to TRBJ2-2. Per germline, CDR1 SQVTM and CDR2 ANQGSEA. The CDR3 has 15 residues. The CDR3 sequence is CSVEFVSVNTGELFF.

The rearrangement links TRBV6-2 or TRBV6-3 to TRBJ1-5; TCRdb returns TRBD1, unconfirmable since there is no DNA. The V gene's germline CDR1 is MNHEY and CDR2 SVGEGT. The CDR3 has 16 amino acids. The CDR3 reads CASSLTGTGGNQPQHF.

The chain has TRBV5-1 and TRBJ2-1; the D gene TCRdb calls, TRBD2, cannot be checked with no DNA. Germline assignment: CDR1 SGHRS and CDR2 YFSETQ. This CDR3 has 21 amino acids. The CDR3 sequence is CASSLSWFRLAGELGGDEQFF.

The rearrangement links TRBV19 to TRBJ2-7; as DNA is missing, the TRBD2 call by TCRdb cannot be tested. CDR1 LNHDA and CDR2 SQIVND come from the germline V gene (reference sequence). This CDR3 has 13 amino acids. CDR3 protein: CASSASGGYEQYF.

The rearrangement uses TRBV11-2 and TRBJ1-4; absent DNA, TCRdb's TRBD1 call cannot be checked. The CDR3 consists of 16 residues. Germline CDR1 reads SGHAT; CDR2 reads FQNNGV. CDR3 protein: CASSPRGREPNEELFF.

The rearrangement uses TRBV7-2 and TRBJ2-3. The CDR3 loop spans 15 amino acids. CDR1 is SGHTA and CDR2 is FQGNSA in the germline V gene. The chain's CDR3 is CASSPISTTADTQYF.

The rearrangement uses TRBV7-9 and TRBJ1-5. The germline CDR1 and CDR2 sequences are SEHNR and FQNEAQ (reference sequence). CDR3 length: 12 residues. The CDR3 sequence is CASSLEYQPQHF.

This chain links TRBV29-1 with TRBJ2-4; the D gene TCRdb calls, TRBD1, cannot be checked with no DNA. The CDR3 is 11 amino acids. CDR1 is SQVTM and CDR2 is ANQGSEA in the germline V gene. The chain's CDR3 is CSVEGEGQPYF.

The chain employs TRBV7-8 and TRBJ1-1. This CDR3 is built from 14 residues. Per the germline V gene, CDR1 is SGHVS and CDR2 is FQNEAQ. CDR3 residues: CASSGRGGDTEAFF.

The V gene is TRBV4-2, the J gene TRBJ2-1; the D call from TCRdb, TRBD1, cannot be confirmed without DNA. In germline, CDR1 is LGHNA, CDR2 YNFKEQ. The CDR3 covers 16 residues. The CDR3 protein is CASSPGYRGGLNEQFF.

The V call is TRBV5-1, the J call TRBJ2-1; TCRdb returns TRBD1, unconfirmable since there is no DNA. CDR1 is SGHRS and CDR2 is YFSETQ in the germline V gene. This CDR3 is built from 16 residues. The CDR3: CASSLEGDPAYNEQFF.

The rearrangement uses TRBV28 and TRBJ2-2. This CDR3 has 14 residues. Germline CDR1 reads MDHEN; CDR2 reads SYDVKM. CDR3 in amino acids: CASSTRTNTGELFF.

The CDR3 here is CASSPGGQGGQPQHF. The chain is built from TRBV4-1 and TRBJ1-5; TCRdb designates TRBD1, a call that cannot be tested without DNA. There are 15 residues in the CDR3. Germline V gene lookup returns CDR1 MGHRA and CDR2 YSYEKL.

CDR3 protein: CASTPVGRAEQYF. V usage is TRBV28 and J usage is TRBJ2-7; lacking DNA, the TRBD1 call made by TCRdb goes unchecked. This CDR3 spans 13 amino acids. The germline V gene encodes CDR1 MDHEN and CDR2 SYDVKM.

The V call is TRBV7-9, the J call TRBJ1-5. The CDR3 is 12 residues long. Germline CDR1 SEHNR, CDR2 FQNEAQ (reference sequence). CDR3: CASSLEGQPQHF.

V gene TRBV7-9 combines with J gene TRBJ2-1; the D call from TCRdb, TRBD2, cannot be confirmed without DNA. This CDR3 is 16 amino acids long. Looked up from germline, CDR1 is SEHNR and CDR2 is FQNEAQ (reference sequence). The CDR3 loop reads CASSLVRLAGANEQFF.

The chain uses TRBV28 and TRBJ1-1; TCRdb designates TRBD1, a call that cannot be tested without DNA. The CDR3 is 12 residues long. Germline CDR1 and CDR2: MDHEN and SYDVKM. CDR3: CASRQANTEAFF.

V is TRBV12-3 or TRBV12-4 and J is TRBJ1-5. The CDR3 runs to 13 residues. This chain's CDR3 is CASSLLFRQPQHF.